The table lists the clone carrying this TCR beta chain with many counts. Its antigen remains unidentified. Treg sorting used a CD4+CD25+CD127-/low gate. TCRdb itself ran the 5' RACE reads through MiXCR, one entry per CDR3 protein. The sample contains 7,500 to 10,000 distinct CDR3 sequences, more than 20% of which appear only once. Study results and limitations: Larger-cohort validation covered only one TCR beta V-J rearrangement. Tumor memory CD4+ T cell TCR gene usage was found to cluster with blood and lymph node memory CD4+ cells and with lymph node naive CD4+ cells.

The CDR3 loop spans 13 amino acids. The V gene lost 5 bases and the J gene lost 7 bases, with 12 bases spanning the gap. The chain carries TRBV12-3 or TRBV12-4 and TRBJ1-5, with D possibly matching TRBD1 (6 bases). This TCR derives from a female donor with breast cancer. The sequenced sample consisted of Tregs sorted from blood. CDR3 amino acids: CASSNRVRQPQHF. The CDR3 nucleotides are TGTGCCAGCAGTAACAGGGTTCGACAGCCCCAGCATTTT.